This T cell receptor (beta chain) was documented in a study of T cells in Graves' hyperthyroidism and ophthalmopathy. Findings and limits, study-wide: Ophthalmopathy, as predicted by the model, came a median about seven months after the prediction.

Trimming stripped 6 bases from V and 4 bases from J, with 10 bases between. Looked up from germline, CDR1 is MNHNS and CDR2 is SASEGT. There are 13 residues in the CDR3. Regions amplified from RNA transcripts were the TCR beta CDR3 regions. A set of HTBI primers served as the primers for a first-round RT-PCR of the TCR CDR3. TCRdb re-analysed the multiplex PCR reads in MiXCR, keeping a single row per CDR3 protein. Of about half a million distinct CDR3 sequences listed, about 20% are singletons. The sample holds many counts of this clonotype. The antigen is not known. Patients affected by ophthalmopathy presented a Clinical Activity Score of at least 3, a NOSPECS grade of at least 4, and disease duration below 3 months.

The clonotype was recovered from a middle-aged man with Graves' ophthalmopathy. The sequencing input was blood. The chain recombines TRBV6-1 with TRBJ2-1; no clear D gene. The CDR3 DNA follows: TGTGCCAGCAGCACAAGACTGTACAATGAGCAGTTCTTC. This encodes CASSTRLYNEQFF.